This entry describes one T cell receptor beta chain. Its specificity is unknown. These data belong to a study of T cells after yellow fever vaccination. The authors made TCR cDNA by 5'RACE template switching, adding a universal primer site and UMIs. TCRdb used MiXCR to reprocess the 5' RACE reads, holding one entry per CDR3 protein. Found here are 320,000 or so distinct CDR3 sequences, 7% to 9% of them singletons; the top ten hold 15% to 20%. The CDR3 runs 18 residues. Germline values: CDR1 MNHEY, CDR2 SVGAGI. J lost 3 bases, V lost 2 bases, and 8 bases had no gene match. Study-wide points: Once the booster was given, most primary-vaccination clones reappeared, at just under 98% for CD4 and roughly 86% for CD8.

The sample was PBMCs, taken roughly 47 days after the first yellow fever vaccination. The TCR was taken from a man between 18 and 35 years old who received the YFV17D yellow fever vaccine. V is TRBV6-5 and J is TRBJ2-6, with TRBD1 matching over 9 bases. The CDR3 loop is CASSYTGQGGYGANVLTF. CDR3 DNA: TGTGCCAGCAGTTACACGGGACAGGGAGGATATGGGGCCAACGTCCTGACTTTC.